This T cell receptor (beta chain) derives from a study of CD8 T cells in ankylosing spondylitis. Study results and limitations: Several of the motif variants were reported before in synovial fluid and blood from reactive arthritis. Fewer than 10 highly homologous variants made up a TCR beta motif that seemed to typify ankylosing spondylitis blood. Disease-linked clones were reportedly significantly enriched in matched ankylosing spondylitis synovial fluid.

Ten or more counts support this clonotype. Antigen specificity is unknown. TCRdb reprocessed the 5' RACE reads via MiXCR and lists one record per CDR3 protein. Here the sample spans 200,000 to 250,000 distinct CDR3 sequences, approximately 8% being singletons. The CDR3 is made up of 13 amino acids. V was trimmed by 5 bases and J by 0 bases, leaving 8 bases between them. The germline gives CDR1 SGHRS, CDR2 YFSETQ. Sequenced input: blood, either unsorted or a sorted T cell fraction (not recorded which). This chain uses TRBV5-1 with TRBJ1-2; D remains unclear. This receptor was identified in a female donor with ankylosing spondylitis or in good health (not recorded which). The CDR3 protein is CASRQETNYGYTF. CDR3 coding DNA: TGCGCCAGCAGGCAGGAGACTAACTATGGCTACACCTTC.